This entry is about one TCR beta chain. The data are from a study of blood T cell repertoires in COVID-19. Study-wide background: The United States, Italy and Spain provided the acute and convalescent COVID-19 samples.

Assay used: immunoSEQ multiplex PCR; TCRdb lists only in-frame clones, some missing. The top ten hold more than 9.5% of the sample, which has 140,000 or so clones, 90% seen once. The CDR3 covers 16 residues. Germline V gene sequence: CDR1 ENHRY, CDR2 SYGVKD. The V and J ends lost 6 bases and 4 bases, in that order; junction bases with no gene match: 10. This TCR was sampled from a woman older than 75 with acute or convalescent COVID-19. The J gene is TRBJ2-1, the V gene TRBV10-3, with 9 bases matching TRBD2. The sample consisted of peripheral blood. CDR3 sequence reads: CAISPSTGLAYNEQFF. CDR3 bases: TGTGCCATCAGCCCCTCAACGGGACTAGCTTACAATGAGCAGTTCTTC.